This T cell receptor beta chain came from a study of T cells after yellow fever vaccination. V lost 1 base and J lost 6, with 9 bases in between. This CDR3 has 13 amino acids. CDR1 and CDR2 from the germline V gene are SEHNR and FQNEAQ (reference sequence). Overall study results and limits: Abundant bulk-derived clonotypes could contaminate FACS-sorted repertoires. Overlap between CD4 and CD8 compartments was detected for a small share of clonotypes. Reappearance after the booster was seen for most primary-vaccination clones, at 95% to 96% CD4 and about 90% CD8. Though it reached lower strength, the secondary response hit its peak faster, day 5 versus 15.

This clonotype was observed a handful of times. Its antigen is still unknown. A single record per CDR3 protein comes from TCRdb applying MiXCR to the 5' RACE reads. The sample comprises hundreds of thousands of distinct CDR3 sequences, 8.7% of which are singletons, and over 15% rests with the top ten. The sequencing here drew on PBMCs, taken on the day of the first yellow fever vaccination. V gene TRBV7-9 combines with J gene TRBJ1-1; TRBD1 is a possible D gene (6 bases). This TCR derives from a man aged 18 to 30 who received the YFV17D yellow fever vaccine. Here the CDR3 reads CASSLGDKSEAFF. For the CDR3, the DNA is TGTGCCAGCAGCTTAGGGGACAAGTCTGAAGCTTTCTTT.